This T cell receptor beta chain emerged from a study of tissue T cells after allogeneic stem cell transplantation. Overall study findings and caveats: Few T cell clones were shared across patients, but motif clusters showed tissue-specific shared signatures. TCR repertoires tracked anatomic similarity, regardless of disease or transplant status. Only a limited share of tissue TCRs appeared in blood or spleen.

Germline V gene data show CDR1 as FNHDT and CDR2 as SITEND (reference sequence). V lost 4 bases and J lost 0, with 8 bases in between. CDR3 length: 13 residues. Survey-depth TCRbeta CDR3 sequencing reported V/J genes and productive frequencies. The table came from immunoSEQ multiplex PCR; TCRdb's copy has only in-frame clones and leaves some out. Of about 48,000 clones listed, over 65% are singletons. This clone was seen a few times. Its antigen is as yet unknown. Any gene name here is a mouse gene name. From the germline J gene comes the end of the CDR3, since the read stops 1 residue before it. The sequence derives from a pool of C57BL/6 mice in good health. Sequenced input: sorted cells pooled from one or two spleens. V and J are TRBV19 and TRBJ2-7; D perhaps matches TRBD2 (6 bases). The covered CDR3 bases are TGTGCCAGCAGTGGGGGGAGCTCCTATGAACAGTAC. The encoded protein is CASSGGSSYEQY. The full-length CDR3 reads as CASSGGSSYEQYF.